The text below deals with one T cell receptor beta chain. It was CD45RO-negative cells, positively selected for CCR7, that made up naive CD8 cells, with terminally differentiated effector memory CD45RA+ cells excluded. This entry comes from a study of shared clonotypes between healthy human individuals. The assay was immunoSEQ multiplex PCR, and TCRdb's table has in-frame clones only and misses some. Here the sample spans about 2 million clones, about 95% being singletons. The sequencing input was naive CD8+ T cells sorted from blood. This TCR derives from a man aged 18 to 35 in good health.

Here the CDR3 reads CASSLEGSGGADTQYF. The CDR3 DNA follows: TGTGCCAGCAGCTTGGAGGGTAGCGGGGGCGCAGATACGCAGTATTTT. The chain has TRBV5-8 and TRBJ2-3; 9 nucleotides line up with TRBD2. Germline trimming cut 0 bases from V and 4 bases from J; bases unmatched to any gene: 6. The germline V gene has CDR1 SGHTS and CDR2 YDEGEE. This CDR3 contains 16 residues.